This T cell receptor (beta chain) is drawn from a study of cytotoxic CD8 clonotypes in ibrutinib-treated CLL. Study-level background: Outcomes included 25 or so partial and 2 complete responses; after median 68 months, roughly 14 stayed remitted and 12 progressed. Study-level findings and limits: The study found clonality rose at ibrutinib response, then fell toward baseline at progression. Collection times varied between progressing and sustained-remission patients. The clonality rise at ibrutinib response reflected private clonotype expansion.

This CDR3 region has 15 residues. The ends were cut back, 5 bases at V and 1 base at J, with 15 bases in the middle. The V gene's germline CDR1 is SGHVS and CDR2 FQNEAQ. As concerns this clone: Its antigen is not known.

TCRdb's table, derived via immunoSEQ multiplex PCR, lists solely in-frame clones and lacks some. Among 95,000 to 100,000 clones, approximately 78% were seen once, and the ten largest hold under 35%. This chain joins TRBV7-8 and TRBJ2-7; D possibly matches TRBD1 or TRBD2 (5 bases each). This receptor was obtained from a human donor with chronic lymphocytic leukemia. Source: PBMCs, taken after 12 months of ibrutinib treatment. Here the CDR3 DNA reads TGTGCCAGCAGCCAACGAAGGGACGGATCCTACGAGCAGTACTTC. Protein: CASSQRRDGSYEQYF.